This is a list of T cell receptor beta chains from one sample in a study of T cell repertoires in cytomegalovirus infection. TCRdb processed the reads anew with MiXCR; each CDR3 protein has one entry. The repertoire holds 250,000 or so distinct CDR3 sequences, with roughly 10% as singletons. Sequenced input: PBMCs. The receptors derive from a human donor in good health (CMV status not recorded). Some clones in this sample may be carry-over from other donors' samples. CDR3s include the opening cysteine and the closing phenylalanine or tryptophan. The D gene is left open where the match is weak. Only some rows state a clone size, as once, few, many or a class for expanded clones.

TRBV7-2,many,NA,TRBJ2-2,CASSSARRTGELFF,TGTGCCAGCAGCTCAGCTAGACGGACCGGGGAGCTGTTTTTT
TRBV6-1,few,NA,TRBJ2-1,CASKGRANYNEQFF,TGTGCCAGCAAAGGAAGGGCCAATTACAATGAGCAGTTCTTC
TRBV28,few,NA,TRBJ2-7,CASSRRGGLGYEQYF,TGTGCCAGCAGTCGGCGAGGGGGGCTAGGATACGAGCAGTACTTC
TRBV20-1,few,NA,TRBJ1-1,CSASKGWGTEAFF,TGCAGTGCTAGTAAGGGGTGGGGCACTGAAGCTTTCTTT
TRBV28,many,NA,TRBJ1-1,CASSSPGMRTEAFF,TGTGCCAGCAGTTCACCAGGGATGCGGACTGAAGCTTTCTTT
TRBV11-2,NA,NA,TRBJ2-5,CASSSKNQETQYF,TGTGCCAGCAGCTCAAAAAACCAAGAGACCCAGTACTTC
TRBV12-3/TRBV12-4,few,NA,TRBJ1-5,CASSYRDLNQPQHF,TGTGCCAGCAGTTATCGGGACCTTAATCAGCCCCAGCATTTT
TRBV7-9,many,NA,TRBJ1-6,CASSSDGYNSPLHF,TGTGCCAGCAGCTCAGACGGGTATAATTCACCCCTCCACTTT
TRBV9,NA,TRBD1,TRBJ1-4,CASSEETGAIPNEKLFF,TGTGCCAGCAGCGAAGAGACAGGGGCGATACCTAATGAAAAACTGTTTTTT
TRBV6-2/TRBV6-3,NA,NA,TRBJ1-2,CASSYATGLIGYTF,TGTGCCAGCAGTTACGCGACGGGCCTTATAGGCTACACCTTC
TRBV6-6,many,NA,TRBJ1-5,CASSINQGGQPQHF,TGTGCCAGCAGCATAAACCAGGGAGGGCAGCCCCAGCATTTT
TRBV29-1,many,NA,TRBJ1-1,CSVGLGTEAFF,TGCAGCGTTGGTTTGGGGACTGAAGCTTTCTTT
TRBV20-1,many,NA,TRBJ2-7,CSARDGRDSYF,TGCAGTGCTAGGGACGGACGGGATTCGTACTTC
TRBV7-2,many,NA,TRBJ1-6,CASRSPRGMGSPLHF,TGTGCCAGCAGGTCCCCGAGGGGGATGGGATCACCCCTCCACTTT
TRBV20-1,NA,TRBD1,TRBJ1-1,CSVPDRGLLAGTEAFF,TGCAGTGTTCCCGACAGGGGGTTATTGGCGGGCACTGAAGCTTTCTTT
TRBV20-1,few,NA,TRBJ1-5,CSASRGGGQPQHF,TGCAGTGCTAGTCGGGGGGGTGGTCAGCCCCAGCATTTT
TRBV7-2,many,TRBD1,TRBJ2-7,CASSPGQGGKQYF,TGTGCCAGCAGCCCGGGACAGGGAGGAAAGCAGTACTTC
TRBV10-3,NA,NA,TRBJ1-1,CAISESILAGNTEAFF,TGTGCCATCAGTGAGTCAATTTTGGCGGGGAACACTGAAGCTTTCTTT
TRBV19,many,TRBD1,TRBJ1-6,CASSIVTGTGGSPLHF,TGTGCCAGTAGTATAGTCACCGGGACAGGGGGATCACCCCTCCACTTT
TRBV5-4,many,NA,TRBJ2-6,CASSSGGQYLGANVLTF,TGTGCCAGCAGTTCGGGAGGACAGTACCTTGGGGCCAACGTCCTGACTTTC
TRBV19,many,TRBD2,TRBJ2-1,CASSPLTSGGVWNEQFF,TGTGCCAGTAGTCCCTTGACTAGCGGGGGGGTCTGGAATGAGCAGTTCTTC
TRBV7-8,many,TRBD2,TRBJ2-3,CASSRTSGSFSTDTQYF,TGTGCCAGCAGCCGGACTAGCGGGAGTTTTAGCACAGATACGCAGTATTTT
TRBV28,many,TRBD1,TRBJ1-5,CASSSPTGVVNQPQHF,TGTGCCAGCAGTTCTCCGACAGGGGTTGTCAATCAGCCCCAGCATTTT
TRBV25-1,many,NA,TRBJ2-1,CASSESRTGDNEQFF,TGTGCCAGCAGTGAATCTCGGACTGGGGACAATGAGCAGTTCTTC
TRBV5-1,NA,NA,TRBJ1-5,CASSLGDLPNQPQHF,TGCGCCAGCAGCTTAGGGGATCTCCCCAATCAGCCCCAGCATTTT
TRBV11-2,many,NA,TRBJ2-7,CASSPKTVGLISYEQYF,TGTGCCAGCAGCCCTAAGACAGTCGGGCTGATCTCCTACGAGCAGTACTTC
TRBV4-3,few,TRBD1,TRBJ1-1,CASSRRQGEAFF,TGCGCCAGCAGCCGTCGACAGGGTGAAGCTTTCTTT
TRBV20-1,few,NA,TRBJ2-2,CSARDRNKDSITGELFF,TGCAGTGCTAGAGATCGGAATAAGGACAGTATAACCGGGGAGCTGTTTTTT
TRBV7-2,many,TRBD2,TRBJ2-3,CASSFYQPGSGRPTDTQYF,TGTGCCAGCAGCTTCTATCAACCAGGTAGCGGGAGGCCCACAGATACGCAGTATTTT
TRBV19,NA,NA,TRBJ1-4,CASSIVGTTNEKLFF,TGTGCCAGTAGTATAGTCGGGACAACTAATGAAAAACTGTTTTTT
TRBV6-2/TRBV6-3,few,NA,TRBJ2-2,CASSSSIGPGQANTGELFF,TGTGCCAGCAGTTCCTCCATCGGGCCAGGTCAAGCGAACACCGGGGAGCTGTTTTTT
TRBV7-2,many,TRBD2,TRBJ2-2,CASSLRLAGGQDTGELFF,TGTGCCAGCAGCTTACGACTAGCGGGGGGCCAGGACACCGGGGAGCTGTTTTTT
TRBV7-2,many,TRBD2,TRBJ2-2,CASSLSRTSGNTGELFF,TGTGCCAGCAGCTTATCCCGGACTAGCGGGAACACCGGGGAGCTGTTTTTT
TRBV6-1,many,NA,TRBJ1-2,CASSERQFGLNYGYTF,TGTGCCAGCAGTGAAAGACAGTTTGGTCTTAACTATGGCTACACCTTC
TRBV5-4,many,NA,TRBJ1-2,CASSLDRTNYGYTF,TGTGCCAGCAGTTTGGACAGAACTAACTATGGCTACACCTTC